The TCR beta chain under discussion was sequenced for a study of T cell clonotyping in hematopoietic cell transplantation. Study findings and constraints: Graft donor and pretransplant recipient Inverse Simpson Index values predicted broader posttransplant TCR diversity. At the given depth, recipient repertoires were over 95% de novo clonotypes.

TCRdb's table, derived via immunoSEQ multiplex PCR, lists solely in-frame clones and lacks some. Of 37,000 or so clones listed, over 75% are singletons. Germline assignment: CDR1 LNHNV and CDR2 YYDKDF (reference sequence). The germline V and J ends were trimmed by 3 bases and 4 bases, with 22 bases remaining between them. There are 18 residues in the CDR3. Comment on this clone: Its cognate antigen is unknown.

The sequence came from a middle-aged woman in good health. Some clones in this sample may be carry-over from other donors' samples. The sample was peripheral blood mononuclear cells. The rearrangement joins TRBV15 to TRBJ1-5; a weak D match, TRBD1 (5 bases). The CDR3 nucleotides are TGTGCCACCAGCAGTTCGGCTAGTCCGGGACTGCAAAATCAGCCCCAGCATTTT. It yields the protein CATSSSASPGLQNQPQHF.